This TCR beta chain was profiled in a study of control samples from healthy donors and cancer patients. Germline V gives CDR1 LNHDA, CDR2 SQIVND (reference sequence). J gave up 5 bases and V 3 bases, and 4 bases lay outside the gene matches. The CDR3 runs 15 residues. Sequenced by immunoSEQ multiplex PCR; TCRdb stores in-frame clones only, minus some. The data show just under 150,000 clones, with more than 90% seen just once and 3.2% held by the top ten. This sequence originates from a man under 40 in good health. Sequencing was performed on blood. This chain links TRBV19 with TRBJ1-4; 9 positions agree with TRBD1. This chain's CDR3 is CASSIPGQGNEKLFF. The DNA of the CDR3 is TGTGCCAGTAGTATTCCGGGACAGGGCAATGAAAAACTGTTTTTT. Full variable domain (remainder filled in from reference TRBV19 and TRBJ1-4): DGGITQSPKYLFRKEGQNVTLSCEQNLNHDAMYWYRQDPGQGLRLIYYSQIVNDFQKGDIAEGYSVSREKKESFPLTVTSAQKNPTAFYLCASSIPGQGNEKLFFGSGTQLSVL.